This T cell receptor (beta chain) comes out of a study of control samples from healthy donors and cancer patients. Using immunoSEQ multiplex PCR, the repertoire was profiled, and TCRdb retains in-frame clones only, with some absent. The repertoire includes some 150,000 clones, around 94% of them detected once, and 14% sits in the top ten. The count of this clone is one. The sequenced sample was PBMCs. This TCR derives from a man between 60 and 75 years old with colorectal cancer.

This CDR3 reads CASSLGGEANYGYTF. CDR3 nucleotide sequence: TGTGCCAGCAGCTTAGGGGGGGAAGCTAACTATGGCTACACCTTC. This chain connects TRBV7-6 to TRBJ1-2, with D possibly being TRBD1 (5 bases). From germline, CDR1 is SGHVS and CDR2 FNYEAQ. CDR3 length: 15 residues. The ends were cut back, 1 base at V and 0 bases at J, with 9 bases in the middle.